This TCR beta chain was obtained from a study of T cell repertoires in cytomegalovirus infection. Study information: Public TCR beta signatures marked donors with CMV infection and the matching HLA.

MiXCR was run by TCRdb on the reads, yielding one entry per CDR3 protein. The data contain 700,000 to 950,000 distinct CDR3 sequences, 32% of them singletons. The length of the CDR3 is 16 residues. V gave up 8 bases and J gave up 2 bases; unmatched junction bases: 10. This clonotype was observed a handful of times. The antigen is not known. This clonotype was sampled from a human donor in good health (CMV status not recorded). Some clones in this sample may be carry-over from other donors' samples. The chain links TRBV12-3 or TRBV12-4 to TRBJ2-3, with TRBD2 matching over 10 bases. Sample: cultured CD8+ T cells from PBMCs, taken from culture after CMV antigen stimulation. CDR3 in amino acids: CASASGGPISTDTQYF. For the CDR3, the DNA is TGTGCCAGCGCTAGCGGGGGCCCAATATCCACAGATACGCAGTATTTT.